This passage covers 23 T cell receptor beta chains from one sample sequenced in a study of blood T cell repertoires in COVID-19. The method was immunoSEQ multiplex PCR; TCRdb's version includes in-frame clones alone and lacks a portion of them. The sample records about 210,000 clones, roughly four fifths being singletons. The specimen was peripheral blood. These receptors originate from a woman aged 40-49 years with active or convalescent COVID-19.

The CDR3 bases are TGCAGCGTCATCCCACAAGAGACCCAGTACTTC. Its translation: CSVIPQETQYF. The rearrangement joins TRBV29-1 to TRBJ2-5; D not resolved. V was clipped by 6 bases and J by 2 bases, with 7 bases between them. Germline loops: CDR1 SQVTM, CDR2 ANQGSEA. CDR3 length equals 11 residues.

V is TRBV5-1 and J is TRBJ1-4; a possible D gene is TRBD1 (5 bases). The CDR3 totals 14 residues. Germline-derived CDR1 and CDR2 are SGHRS and YFSETQ. V dropped 2 bases and J dropped 8 bases, with 13 bases sitting between them. CDR3 in DNA: TGCGCCAGCAGCTTCCCGGGGGAGGAGGAAAAACTGTTTTTT. Protein product: CASSFPGEEEKLFF.

V gene TRBV7-2 combines with J gene TRBJ1-2; D is uncertain. This CDR3 region has 15 residues. V was trimmed by 1 base and J by 1 base, leaving 10 bases between them. Germline values: CDR1 SGHTA, CDR2 FQGNSA. The CDR3 DNA is TGTGCCAGCAGCTTAGAGTTCCAGGTTAACTATGGCTACACCTTC. Protein: CASSLEFQVNYGYTF.

The chain carries TRBV27 and TRBJ2-7, with 10 bases aligning to TRBD1. Germline CDR1 reads MNHEY; CDR2 reads SMNVEV (reference sequence). The CDR3 covers 13 residues. The trim removed 6 bases at V and 4 bases at J, leaving 3 bases unmatched. DNA of the CDR3: TGTGCCAGCAGCCGGGACAGGGGTTACGAGCAGTACTTC. It encodes CASSRDRGYEQYF.

V gene TRBV5-1 combines with J gene TRBJ2-3; 11 bases are shared with TRBD2. The junction had 3 bases not matched to a gene; V was cut back by 0 bases and J by 3 bases. Germline V lookup: CDR1 SGHRS, CDR2 YFSETQ. The CDR3 consists of 16 residues. The CDR3 nucleotides read TGCGCCAGCAGCTTGGGACTAGCGGGAACAACAGATACGCAGTATTTT. Translation: CASSLGLAGTTDTQYF.

The chain joins TRBV3-1 (or the pseudogene TRBV3-2) to TRBJ2-1; the match to TRBD2 covers 14 bases. J gave up 8 bases and V 5 bases, and 5 bases lay outside the gene matches. The CDR3 is 15 residues long. Germline V CDR1 and CDR2: LGHDT, YNNKEL (reference sequence). The CDR3, as DNA: TGTGCCAGCAGCAGGGGACTAGCGGGAGTACATGAGCAGTTCTTC. Translation gives CASSRGLAGVHEQFF.

This clone is judged medium-sized. The genes are TRBV27 and TRBJ1-1; D remains ambiguous. Trimming removed 3 bases from V and 7 bases from J, with 12 bases in between. CDR1 MNHEY and CDR2 SMNVEV come from the germline V gene (reference sequence). This CDR3 is 13 amino acids long. The CDR3 sequence is CASSFVGPREAFF. Written as DNA, the CDR3 is TGTGCCAGCAGTTTCGTTGGCCCCCGTGAAGCTTTCTTT.

This rearrangement joins TRBV10-2 to TRBJ2-5; D gene ambiguous. Germline CDR1 and CDR2: WSHSY and SAAADI. The CDR3 loop spans 13 amino acids. Trimming stripped 6 bases from V and 1 base from J, with 9 bases between. The CDR3 DNA sequence: TGCGCCAGCAGCCTTTTCCGCCAAGAGACCCAGTACTTC. This translates into CASSLFRQETQYF.

This clone has a single count. The chain recombines TRBV3-1 (or the pseudogene TRBV3-2) with TRBJ2-5; D may be TRBD2 (6 bases). V gave up 3 bases and J gave up 13 bases, with 21 bases separating them. Germline V gene sequence: CDR1 LGHDT, CDR2 YNNKEL (reference sequence). The CDR3 is 14 amino acids. DNA of the CDR3: TGTGCCAGCAGCCAGGCTACTAGCTCCCCCGGCCGGTACTTC. This codes for CASSQATSSPGRYF.

The V call is TRBV3-1 (or the pseudogene TRBV3-2), the J call TRBJ2-5, with 7 bases aligning to TRBD1. CDR3 size: 19 residues. Germline values: CDR1 LGHDT, CDR2 YNNKEL (reference sequence). V was pared by 1 base and J by 5 bases, with 19 bases of the junction left unmatched. CDR3 in DNA: TGTGCCAGCAGCCAAGGCCTAGGGGCGCGCAGGACGACAGGGGAGACCCAGTACTTC. It codes for CASSQGLGARRTTGETQYF.

The chain employs TRBV30 and TRBJ2-7, with a weak D call TRBD2 (5 bases). This CDR3 region has 13 residues. The germline CDR1 and CDR2 sequences are GTSNPN and SVGIG (reference sequence). Trimming removed 4 bases at V and 3 bases at J, with 13 bases between. CDR3 in DNA: TGTGCCTGGACTTCAGGAGGAGTCTACGAGCAGTACTTC. Translating gives CAWTSGGVYEQYF.

The V gene is TRBV2, the J gene TRBJ1-1; D gene ambiguous. There are 13 residues in the CDR3. V lost 6 bases and J lost 13, with 21 bases in between. Germline CDR1 SNHLY, CDR2 FYNNEI. The CDR3 region is CASRRGLLRFLFF. The DNA for the CDR3 is TGTGCCAGCAGGCGAGGGCTCCTTCGATTTCTTTTCTTT.

The chain is built from TRBV11-3 and TRBJ1-2; the match to TRBD1 covers 7 bases. The trim removed 1 base at V and 5 bases at J, leaving 7 bases unmatched. The CDR3 contains 15 residues. The germline CDR1 and CDR2 sequences are SGHNT and YENEEA. The CDR3 DNA sequence: TGTGCCAGCAGCTTAGGGACAGGCGGTCGGTATGGCTACACCTTC. Amino acids: CASSLGTGGRYGYTF.

The V call is TRBV4-1, the J call TRBJ1-1; no definite D call. V lost 1 base, J lost 0 bases, and 9 bases lay in between. CDR3 length: 15 amino acids. Germline CDR1 reads MGHRA; CDR2 reads YSYEKL. The DNA for the CDR3 is TGCGCCAGCAGCCAAGGTTCCGCTATGAACACTGAAGCTTTCTTT. Its translation is CASSQGSAMNTEAFF.

The CDR3 nucleotides read TGTGCCAGCAGCCTCCCGGCAGGGTCCATGATGAACACTGAAGCTTTCTTT. It specifies CASSLPAGSMMNTEAFF. The gene calls are TRBV7-8 and TRBJ1-1; D perhaps matches TRBD1 (5 bases). This CDR3 is 17 amino acids long. With 5 bases removed from V and 0 bases from J, the gap between germline ends came to 19 bases. Germline lookup yields CDR1 SGHVS and CDR2 FQNEAQ.

The chain carries TRBV2 and TRBJ1-6; D remains unclear. This CDR3 spans 13 amino acids. The germline gives CDR1 SNHLY, CDR2 FYNNEI. Trimming removed 7 bases at V and 8 bases at J, with 12 bases between. The chain's CDR3 is CASTRQEDSPLHF. In DNA, the CDR3 is TGTGCCAGCACCCGGCAGGAGGATTCACCCCTCCACTTT.

This sequence joins TRBV12-3 or TRBV12-4 and TRBJ1-2; D ambiguous. V was shortened by 5 bases and J by 5 bases, with 12 bases between the two germline ends. The CDR3 has 13 amino acids. The CDR3 DNA reads as TGTGCCAGCAGTCGACAAACGGGATATGGCTACACCTTC. It translates to CASSRQTGYGYTF.

The chain uses TRBV3-1 (or the pseudogene TRBV3-2) and TRBJ2-7; maybe TRBD2 (5 bases). This CDR3 is built from 14 residues. Per germline, CDR1 LGHDT and CDR2 YNNKEL (reference sequence). Trimming pared 0 bases from V and 9 bases from J, leaving 15 bases between. CDR3 amino acids: CASSQDVGSLGQYF. CDR3 DNA: TGTGCCAGCAGCCAAGATGTGGGGAGTCTGGGGCAGTACTTC.

The CDR3 DNA sequence: TGTGCCAGCAGCGTAGTCTCGGGGGGCGGTGATGTTAACTATGGCTACACCTTC. This sequence encodes CASSVVSGGGDVNYGYTF. The J gene is TRBJ1-2, the V gene TRBV9; a possible D gene is TRBD1 (6 bases). This CDR3 comprises 18 residues. Germline V CDR1 and CDR2: SGDLS, YYNGEE. V was shortened by 0 bases and J by 1 base, with 19 bases between the two germline ends.

The sample holds a few counts of this clone. This chain joins TRBV30 and TRBJ1-5, with unresolved D. The germline V and J ends were trimmed by 2 bases and 1 base, with 12 bases remaining between them. The germline gives CDR1 GTSNPN, CDR2 SVGIG (reference sequence). The CDR3 consists of 15 residues. This CDR3 is CAWSSGEHSNQPQHF. The CDR3 region has the DNA TGTGCCTGGAGTTCCGGGGAACACAGCAATCAGCCCCAGCATTTT.

The chain uses TRBV7-8 and TRBJ1-6; TRBD1 agrees at 8 bases. This CDR3 has 15 amino acids. Germline V CDR1 and CDR2: SGHVS, FQNEAQ. Trimming removed 4 bases from V and 8 bases from J; junction bases left unmatched: 7. The CDR3 sequence is CASSSGQGFDSPLHF. In DNA, the CDR3 is TGTGCCAGCAGCTCTGGACAGGGATTCGATTCACCCCTCCACTTT.

The chain uses TRBV11-2 and TRBJ1-5; no firm D call. CDR1 is SGHAT, CDR2 FQNNGV, per germline. The ends were cut back, 3 bases at V and 7 bases at J, with 10 bases in the middle. This CDR3 region has 13 residues. The DNA for the CDR3 is TGTGCCAGCAGCTTCCAGGTGGGCCAGCCCCAGCATTTT. Translated: CASSFQVGQPQHF.

V gene TRBV27 combines with J gene TRBJ1-6; 7 bases are shared with TRBD1. CDR1 is MNHEY and CDR2 is SMNVEV in the germline V gene (reference sequence). This CDR3 has 17 residues. The V segment lost 0 bases and the J segment 7 bases; nucleotides outside the gene matches: 9. The CDR3 coding sequence is TGTGCCAGCAGTTTATCGGATGGCGACAGGGAGAATTCACCCCTCCACTTT. It is translated as CASSLSDGDRENSPLHF.